The T cell receptor (beta chain) under discussion was sequenced for a study of blood T cell repertoires in COVID-19. Whole-study context: The United States, Italy and Spain were the sources of the acute and convalescent COVID-19 samples. PBMCs, B-cell-depleted T cells, or T cells provided the cDNA or gDNA that made up the material.

With 4 bases removed from V and 7 bases from J, the gap between germline ends came to 20 bases. The length of the CDR3 is 16 residues. CDR1 MNHEY and CDR2 SMNVEV come from the germline V gene (reference sequence). Original processing notes: Reference gene primer amplification in the assay estimated nucleated cell counts. The assay was immunoSEQ multiplex PCR, and TCRdb's table has in-frame clones only and misses some. The D gene and trimming were derived from the DNA, and the V and J assignments and clone size from that table. The sample lists about 240,000 clones; approximately 85% were seen once. Followed over time, Seattle patients had been enrolled while infection was active.

The genes are TRBV27 and TRBJ1-5; D is perhaps TRBD1 (5 bases). The sample consisted of peripheral blood. The sequence derives from a woman aged 80 or over with COVID-19, enrolled during active disease. The CDR3 here is CASSSRQTSANQPQHF. Here the CDR3 DNA reads TGTGCCAGCAGTTCCCGACAGACGAGTGCTAACCAGCCCCAGCATTTT.